This T cell receptor beta chain derives from a study of blood T cell repertoires in COVID-19. Some clones are missing from TCRdb's copy, which holds only in-frame ones; the method was immunoSEQ multiplex PCR. Of 300,000 to 350,000 clones listed, around 90% are singletons. Trimming cost V 7 bases and J 1 base, with 10 bases left between them. The CDR3 is 13 residues long. Germline lookup yields CDR1 LNHDA and CDR2 SQIVND (reference sequence). Sequenced material: PBMCs or T cells enriched from blood (not recorded which). The chain is built from TRBV19 and TRBJ1-1; TRBD1 is a possible D gene (6 bases). This TCR derives from a woman aged 18-30 years with acute COVID-19. The chain's CDR3 is CASTQGTNTEAFF. CDR3 nucleotide sequence: TGTGCCAGTACCCAGGGGACGAACACTGAAGCTTTCTTT.